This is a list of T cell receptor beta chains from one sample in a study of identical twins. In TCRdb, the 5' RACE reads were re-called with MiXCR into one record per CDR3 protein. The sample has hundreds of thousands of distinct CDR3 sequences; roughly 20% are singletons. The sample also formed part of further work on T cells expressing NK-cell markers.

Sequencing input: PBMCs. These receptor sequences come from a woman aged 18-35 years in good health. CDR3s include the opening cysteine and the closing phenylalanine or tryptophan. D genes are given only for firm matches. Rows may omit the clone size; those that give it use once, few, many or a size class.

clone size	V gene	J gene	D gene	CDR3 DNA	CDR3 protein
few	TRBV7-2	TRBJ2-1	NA	TGTGCCAGCACCACCCCCCGGGGTAGAAGCTCCTACAATGAGCAGTTCTTC	CASTTPRGRSSYNEQFF
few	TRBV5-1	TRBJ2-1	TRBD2	TGCGCCAGCAGCTTTGCGGGAGGGATGGGTAATGAGCAGTTCTTC	CASSFAGGMGNEQFF
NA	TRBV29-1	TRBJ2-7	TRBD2	TGCAGCGTTGTGGGCGGGAGTGGAAGGTACGAGCAGTACTTC	CSVVGGSGRYEQYF
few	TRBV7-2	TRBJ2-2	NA	TGTGCCAGCAGCTTTGGGCGTCACACCGGGGAGCTGTTTTTT	CASSFGRHTGELFF
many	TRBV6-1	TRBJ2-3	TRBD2	TGTGCCAGCAGTGAAGAACTAGCGGGGGGGCCGGATACGCAGTATTTT	CASSEELAGGPDTQYF
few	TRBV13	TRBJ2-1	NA	TGTGCCAGCAGCCCGTGGCGGGGAAACAATGAGCAGTTCTTC	CASSPWRGNNEQFF
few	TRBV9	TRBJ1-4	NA	TGTGCCAGCAGCGTAGATCCTGGGGATGAAAAACTGTTTTTT	CASSVDPGDEKLFF
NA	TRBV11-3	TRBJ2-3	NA	TGTGCCAGCAGCTTAGATAAACCCCAACGTACGCAGTATTTT	CASSLDKPQRTQYF
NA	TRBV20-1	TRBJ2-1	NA	TGCAGTGCTAGAGTGCCCCACTTAACCTACAATGAGCAGTTCTTC	CSARVPHLTYNEQFF
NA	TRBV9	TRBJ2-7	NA	TGTGCCAGCAGCGTAGGTAAGGATCATCATGGGTCACAGTACTTC	CASSVGKDHHGSQYF
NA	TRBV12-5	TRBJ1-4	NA	TGTGCTAGTGGAAGGGACATACTAACCGAAAAACTGTTTTTT	CASGRDILTEKLFF
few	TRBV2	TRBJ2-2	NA	TGTGCCAGCAGCCCCGTTTGGGCGGGATCCGGGGAGCTGTTTTTT	CASSPVWAGSGELFF
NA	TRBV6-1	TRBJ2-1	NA	TGTGCCAGCAGTGAAGCCCCGGATTTAGGGGGTAGGTTGAGTGAGCAGTTCTTC	CASSEAPDLGGRLSEQFF
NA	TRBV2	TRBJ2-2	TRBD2	TGTGCCAGCAGGGGGACTAGCGGGGAAGTTGGCGGGGAGCTGTTTTTT	CASRGTSGEVGGELFF
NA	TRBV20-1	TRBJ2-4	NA	TGCAGTGCTAGAGGCAGAAAGGGTTGGAAGGTGGTGACCAAAAACATTCAGTACTTC	CSARGRKGWKVVTKNIQYF
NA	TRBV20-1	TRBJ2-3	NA	TGCAGTGCTAGAGGGGTCAATGCGCGGGGAGGGGGGGATACGCAGTATTTT	CSARGVNARGGGDTQYF
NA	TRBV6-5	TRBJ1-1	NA	TGTGCCAGCAGTTACATGCGGGGGGTGGGCACTGAAGCTTTCTTT	CASSYMRGVGTEAFF
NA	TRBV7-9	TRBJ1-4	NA	TGTGCCAGCAGCGGCAGACCGTCAACTAATGAAAAACTGTTTTTT	CASSGRPSTNEKLFF
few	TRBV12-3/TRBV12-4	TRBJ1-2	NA	TGTGCCAGCAGTTTCCTCATGGGCTACACCTTC	CASSFLMGYTF
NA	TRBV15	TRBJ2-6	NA	TGTGCCACCAGCACAAACTCTGGGGCCAACGTCCTGACTTTC	CATSTNSGANVLTF
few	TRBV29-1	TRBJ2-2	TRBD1	TGCAGCGTAGCCGGGACAGGGTCAGTCGGGGAGCTGTTTTTT	CSVAGTGSVGELFF
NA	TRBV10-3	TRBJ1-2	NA	TGTGCCATCAGGGGGGGAGACAGCTATGGCTACACCTTC	CAIRGGDSYGYTF
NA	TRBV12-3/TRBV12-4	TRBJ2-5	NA	TGTGCCAGCAGTTTTTCCATGGCAGAGACCCAGTACTTC	CASSFSMAETQYF
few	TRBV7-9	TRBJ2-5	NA	TGTGCCAGCAGCTTTTCCATCGAAGAGACCCAGTACTTC	CASSFSIEETQYF
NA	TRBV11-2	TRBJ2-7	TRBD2	TGTGCCAGCAGCTTAGAATCTAGCGGGAGGGCCGGGCAGTACTTC	CASSLESSGRAGQYF